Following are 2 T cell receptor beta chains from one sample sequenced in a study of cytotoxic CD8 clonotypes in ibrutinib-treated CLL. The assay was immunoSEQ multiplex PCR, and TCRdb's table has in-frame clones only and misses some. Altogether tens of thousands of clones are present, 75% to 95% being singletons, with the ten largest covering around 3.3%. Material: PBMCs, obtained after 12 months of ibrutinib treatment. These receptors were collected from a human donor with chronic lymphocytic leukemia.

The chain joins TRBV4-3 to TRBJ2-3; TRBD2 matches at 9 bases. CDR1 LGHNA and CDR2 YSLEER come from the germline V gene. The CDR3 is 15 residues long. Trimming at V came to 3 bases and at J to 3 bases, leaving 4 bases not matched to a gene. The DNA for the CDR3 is TGCGCCAGCAGCCATAATAGCGGGAGTACAGATACGCAGTATTTT. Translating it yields CASSHNSGSTDTQYF.

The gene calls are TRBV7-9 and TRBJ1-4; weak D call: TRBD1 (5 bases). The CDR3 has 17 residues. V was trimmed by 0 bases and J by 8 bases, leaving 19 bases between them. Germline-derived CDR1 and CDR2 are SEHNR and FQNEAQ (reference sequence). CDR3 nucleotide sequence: TGTGCCAGCAGCTTAGCGGGTAGGAGGGACGGCGGGGAAAAACTGTTTTTT. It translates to CASSLAGRRDGGEKLFF.